This TCR beta chain was observed in a study of radiotherapy plus CTLA-4 blockade in lung cancer. Study as a whole: Of all patients, about 17% responded objectively and approximately 31% showed disease control.

Findings and limits, study-wide: Reports state that early shifts in blood T cell clones, with interferon-beta, best predicted response. Some TCR clones had been derived from tumors. These clones expanded in peripheral blood after radiotherapy plus ipilimumab.

CTLA-4 blockade using ipilimumab, together with focal radiation, was received by patients with chemo-refractory metastatic non-small-cell lung cancer. Produced via immunoSEQ multiplex PCR; TCRdb's table is partial and in-frame only. The sample consists of tens of thousands of clones, about three quarters of them appearing once. Deletions cut 1 base from V and 6 bases from J, with 10 bases between. The CDR3 is made up of 13 amino acids. CDR1 is LNHNV and CDR2 is YYDKDF in the germline V gene (reference sequence). This clone was counted only a few times. The antigen is unknown. The sequence derives from a human donor with non-small cell lung cancer that progressed on radiotherapy plus ipilimumab. The chain couples TRBV15 to TRBJ2-7, with D possibly being TRBD1 (5 bases). The sample here was peripheral blood, taken from a patient treated with radiotherapy plus ipilimumab. In DNA, the CDR3 is TGTGCCACCAGCAGAGGTCAGGGCGGCGAGCAGTACTTC. Residues: CATSRGQGGEQYF.